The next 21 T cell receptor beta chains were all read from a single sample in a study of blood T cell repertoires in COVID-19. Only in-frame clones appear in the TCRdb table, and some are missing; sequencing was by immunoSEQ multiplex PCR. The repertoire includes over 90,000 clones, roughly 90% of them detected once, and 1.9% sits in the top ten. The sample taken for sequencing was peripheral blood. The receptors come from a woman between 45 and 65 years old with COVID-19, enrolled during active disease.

CDR3 sequence reads: CASSMGRGSYNSPLHF. The CDR3 nucleotides read TGTGCCAGCAGCATGGGAAGGGGTTCCTATAATTCACCCCTCCACTTT. This chain links TRBV2 with TRBJ1-6; D is possibly TRBD1 (5 bases). V gave up 6 bases and J gave up 1 base, with 13 bases separating them. The CDR3 is 16 residues long. CDR1 is SNHLY, CDR2 FYNNEI, per germline.

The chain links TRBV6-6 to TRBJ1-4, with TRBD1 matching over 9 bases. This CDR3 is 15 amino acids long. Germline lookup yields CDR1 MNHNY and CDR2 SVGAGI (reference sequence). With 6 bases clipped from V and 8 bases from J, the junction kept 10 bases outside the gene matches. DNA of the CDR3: TGTGCCAGCAGGGCTCTACAGGGGGCGCGAGAAAAACTGTTTTTT. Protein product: CASRALQGAREKLFF.

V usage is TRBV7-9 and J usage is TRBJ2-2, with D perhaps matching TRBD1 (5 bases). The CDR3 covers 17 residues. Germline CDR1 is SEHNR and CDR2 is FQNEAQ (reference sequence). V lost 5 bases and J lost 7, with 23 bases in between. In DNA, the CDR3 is TGTGCCAGCAGCGCTATACTACGGACACTCAAGAGCGGGGAGCTGTTTTTT. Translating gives CASSAILRTLKSGELFF.

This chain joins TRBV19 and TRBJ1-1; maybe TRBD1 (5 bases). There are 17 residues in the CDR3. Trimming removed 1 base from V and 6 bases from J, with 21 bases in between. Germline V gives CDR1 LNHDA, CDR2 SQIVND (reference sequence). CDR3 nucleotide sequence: TGTGCCAGTAGTATAGCCCTCTACTCGGGACGGGGGTCTGAAGCTTTCTTT. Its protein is CASSIALYSGRGSEAFF.

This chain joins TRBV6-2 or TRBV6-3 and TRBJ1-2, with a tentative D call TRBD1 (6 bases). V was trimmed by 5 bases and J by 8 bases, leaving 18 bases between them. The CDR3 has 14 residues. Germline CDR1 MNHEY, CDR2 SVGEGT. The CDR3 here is CASSPQQGWGGYTF. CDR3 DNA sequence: TGTGCCAGCAGTCCCCAACAGGGATGGGGCGGCTACACCTTC.

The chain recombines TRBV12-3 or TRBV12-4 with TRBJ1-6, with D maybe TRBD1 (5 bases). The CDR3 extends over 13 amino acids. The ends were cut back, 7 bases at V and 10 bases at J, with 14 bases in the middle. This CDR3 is CASTLQEGSPLHF. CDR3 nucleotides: TGTGCCAGCACCCTCCAGGAGGGGTCACCCCTCCACTTT.

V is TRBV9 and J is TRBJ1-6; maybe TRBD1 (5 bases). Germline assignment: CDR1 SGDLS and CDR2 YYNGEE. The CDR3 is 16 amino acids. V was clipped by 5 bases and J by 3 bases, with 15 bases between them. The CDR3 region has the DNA TGTGCCAGCAGTTTACAGGACACCCTCTATAATTCACCCCTCCACTTT. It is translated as CASSLQDTLYNSPLHF.

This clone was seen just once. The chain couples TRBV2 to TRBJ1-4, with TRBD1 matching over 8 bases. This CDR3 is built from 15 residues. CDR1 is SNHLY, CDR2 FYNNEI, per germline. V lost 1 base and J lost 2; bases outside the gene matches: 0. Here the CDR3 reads CASSEDRGTNEKLFF. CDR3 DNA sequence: TGTGCCAGCAGTGAAGACAGGGGGACTAATGAAAAACTGTTTTTT.

CDR3 loop: CASSSGTTENSPLHF. The CDR3 nucleotides are TGTGCCAGCAGCAGCGGGACAACGGAAAATTCACCCCTCCACTTT. The chain joins TRBV5-4 to TRBJ1-6, with a tentative D call TRBD1 (6 bases). This CDR3 has 15 residues. With 4 bases removed from V and 7 bases from J, the gap between germline ends came to 15 bases. Germline CDR1 reads SGHNT; CDR2 reads YYREEE (reference sequence).

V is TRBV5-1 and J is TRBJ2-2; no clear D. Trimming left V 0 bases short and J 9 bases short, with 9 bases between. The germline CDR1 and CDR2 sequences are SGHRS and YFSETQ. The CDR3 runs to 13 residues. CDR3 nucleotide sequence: TGCGCCAGCAGCTTGGTGAGGAACCGGGAGCTGTTTTTT. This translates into CASSLVRNRELFF.

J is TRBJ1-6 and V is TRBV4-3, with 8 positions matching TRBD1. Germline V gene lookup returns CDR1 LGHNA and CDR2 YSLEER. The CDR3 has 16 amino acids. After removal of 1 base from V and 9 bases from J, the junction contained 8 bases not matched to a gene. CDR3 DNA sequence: TGCGCCAGCAGCCAAGTAAGCAGGGGGCATGCTTCACCCCTCCACTTT. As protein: CASSQVSRGHASPLHF.

As DNA, the CDR3 is TGTGCCAGCGTACCGGGACAGGGTTCTTTCTACGAGCAGTACGTC. Translated, it gives CASVPGQGSFYEQYV. The chain links TRBV6-5 to TRBJ2-7, with 9 positions matching TRBD1. CDR3 size: 15 residues. With V trimmed by 8 bases and J by 3 bases, 11 bases remained unmatched. The V gene's germline CDR1 is MNHEY and CDR2 SVGAGI.

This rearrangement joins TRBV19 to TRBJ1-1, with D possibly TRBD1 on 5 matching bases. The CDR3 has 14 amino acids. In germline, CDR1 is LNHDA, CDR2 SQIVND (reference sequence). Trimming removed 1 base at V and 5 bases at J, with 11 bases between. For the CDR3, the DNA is TGTGCCAGTAGTATAGGTGGGGCGGGAACTGAAGCTTTCTTT. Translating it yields CASSIGGAGTEAFF. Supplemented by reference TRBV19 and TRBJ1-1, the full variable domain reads DGGITQSPKYLFRKEGQNVTLSCEQNLNHDAMYWYRQDPGQGLRLIYYSQIVNDFQKGDIAEGYSVSREKKESFPLTVTSAQKNPTAFYLCASSIGGAGTEAFFGQGTRLTVV.

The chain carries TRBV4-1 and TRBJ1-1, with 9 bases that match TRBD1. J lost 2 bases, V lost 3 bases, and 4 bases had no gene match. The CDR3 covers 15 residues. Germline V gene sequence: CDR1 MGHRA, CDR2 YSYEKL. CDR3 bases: TGCGCCAGCAGCCACGAGGACAGGGGAAACACTGAAGCTTTCTTT. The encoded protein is CASSHEDRGNTEAFF.

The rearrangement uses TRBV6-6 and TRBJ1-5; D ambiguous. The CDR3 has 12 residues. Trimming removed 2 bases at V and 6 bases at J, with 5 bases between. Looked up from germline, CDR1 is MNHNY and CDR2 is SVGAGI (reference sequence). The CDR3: CASSYGVQPQHF. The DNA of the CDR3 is TGTGCCAGCAGTTACGGAGTTCAGCCCCAGCATTTT.

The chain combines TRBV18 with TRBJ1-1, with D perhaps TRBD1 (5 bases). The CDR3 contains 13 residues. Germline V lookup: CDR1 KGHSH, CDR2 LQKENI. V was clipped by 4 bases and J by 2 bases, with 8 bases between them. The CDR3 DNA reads TGTGCCAGCTCACTTAGGGGTAACACTGAAGCTTTCTTT. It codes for CASSLRGNTEAFF.

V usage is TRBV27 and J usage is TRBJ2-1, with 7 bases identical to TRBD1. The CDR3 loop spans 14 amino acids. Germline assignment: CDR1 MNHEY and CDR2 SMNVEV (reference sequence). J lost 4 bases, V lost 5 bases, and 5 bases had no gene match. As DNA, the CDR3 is TGTGCCAGCAGTAGGGGGACAGATTACAATGAGCAGTTCTTC. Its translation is CASSRGTDYNEQFF.

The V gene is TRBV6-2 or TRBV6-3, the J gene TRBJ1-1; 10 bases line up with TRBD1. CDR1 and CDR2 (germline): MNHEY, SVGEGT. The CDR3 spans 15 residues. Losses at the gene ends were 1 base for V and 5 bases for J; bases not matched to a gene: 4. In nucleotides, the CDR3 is TGTGCCAGCAGTTACTTTGACAGGGGGCGAACTGAAGCTTTCTTT. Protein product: CASSYFDRGRTEAFF.

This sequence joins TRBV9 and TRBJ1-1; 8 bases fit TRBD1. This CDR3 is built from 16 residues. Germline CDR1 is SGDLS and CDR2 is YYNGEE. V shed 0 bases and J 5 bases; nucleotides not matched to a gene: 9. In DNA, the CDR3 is TGTGCCAGCAGCGTAGTTCCCCAGGGGGCGCGGACTGAAGCTTTCTTT. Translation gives CASSVVPQGARTEAFF.

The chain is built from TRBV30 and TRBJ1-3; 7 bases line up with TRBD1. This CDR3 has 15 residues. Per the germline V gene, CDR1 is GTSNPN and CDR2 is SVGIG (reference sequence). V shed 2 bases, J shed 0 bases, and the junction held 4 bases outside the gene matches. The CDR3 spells CAWSRDSNSGNTIYF. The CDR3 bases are TGTGCCTGGAGTAGGGACAGCAACTCTGGAAACACCATATATTTT. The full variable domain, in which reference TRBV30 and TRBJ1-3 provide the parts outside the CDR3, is SQTIHQWPATLVQPVGSPLSLECTVEGTSNPNLYWYRQAAGRGLQLLFYSVGIGQISSEVPQNLSASRPQDRQFILSSKKLLLSDSGFYLCAWSRDSNSGNTIYFGEGSWLTVV.

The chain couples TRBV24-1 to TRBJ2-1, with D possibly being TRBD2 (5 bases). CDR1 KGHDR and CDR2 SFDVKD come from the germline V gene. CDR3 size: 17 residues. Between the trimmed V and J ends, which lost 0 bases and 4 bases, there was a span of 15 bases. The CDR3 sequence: CATSDLPGSVSYNEQFF. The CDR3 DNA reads TGTGCCACCAGTGATTTGCCGGGGTCAGTATCATACAATGAGCAGTTCTTC.